These T cell receptor beta chains were read from a single sample in a study of spatial heterogeneity in lung cancer. TCRdb analysed the 5' RACE reads with MiXCR anew, one entry per CDR3 protein. The sample lists 4,500 to 6,000 distinct CDR3 sequences, roughly 7.4% occurring once. Material: lung tumor tissue, obtained at surgery. These TCRs come from a male donor with early-stage non-small cell lung cancer. Each CDR3 is given with its conserved first and last residue. D genes are given only for firm matches. For some rows the clone size is stated as once, few or many, or as a class when expanded; others skip it.

D gene: TRBD1; J gene: TRBJ2-3; V gene: TRBV4-2; clone size: many; CDR3 DNA: TGTGCCAGCAGCCCCCGCACGACAGGGAGAGAGGAAGATACGCAGTATTTT; CDR3 protein: CASSPRTTGREEDTQYF
D gene: -; J gene: TRBJ2-5; V gene: TRBV5-4; clone size: many; CDR3 DNA: TGTGCCAGCAGCTTGATGACAGGCAAGGAGACCCAGTACTTC; CDR3 protein: CASSLMTGKETQYF
D gene: -; J gene: TRBJ1-4; V gene: TRBV7-9; clone size: many; CDR3 DNA: TGTGCCAGCAGCATAAGGTCAACTAATGAAAAACTGTTTTTT; CDR3 protein: CASSIRSTNEKLFF
D gene: -; J gene: TRBJ1-2; V gene: TRBV6-5; clone size: -; CDR3 DNA: TGTGCCAGCAGTTACGATCCGTTATTCTATGGCTACACCTTC; CDR3 protein: CASSYDPLFYGYTF
D gene: TRBD1; J gene: TRBJ1-6; V gene: TRBV11-2; clone size: large; CDR3 DNA: TGTGCCAGCAGCCTGACAGGGGGTTCACCCCTCCACTTT; CDR3 protein: CASSLTGGSPLHF
D gene: TRBD2; J gene: TRBJ2-1; V gene: TRBV11-2; clone size: -; CDR3 DNA: TGTGCCAGCAGCCCCAGACTAGCGGGAATTAATGAGCAGTTCTTC; CDR3 protein: CASSPRLAGINEQFF
D gene: -; J gene: TRBJ1-1; V gene: TRBV20-1; clone size: many; CDR3 DNA: TGCAGTGCTAGAGACAGGACCTTCAACACTGAAGCTTTCTTT; CDR3 protein: CSARDRTFNTEAFF
D gene: TRBD2; J gene: TRBJ2-1; V gene: TRBV4-1; clone size: -; CDR3 DNA: TGCGCCAGCAGCCAAGAGCAGGCTAGCGGGGGTCGGAATGAGCAGTTCTTC; CDR3 protein: CASSQEQASGGRNEQFF
D gene: TRBD1; J gene: TRBJ2-7; V gene: TRBV10-3; clone size: few; CDR3 DNA: TGTGCCATCAGTGAGACGCAACAGGGGACCTACGAGCAGTACTTC; CDR3 protein: CAISETQQGTYEQYF
D gene: -; J gene: TRBJ2-3; V gene: TRBV18; clone size: many; CDR3 DNA: TGTGCCAGCTCGCCAACAGGGTTCAGCACAGATACGCAGTATTTT; CDR3 protein: CASSPTGFSTDTQYF
D gene: -; J gene: TRBJ2-1; V gene: TRBV11-2; clone size: few; CDR3 DNA: TGTGCCAGCAGCTTAGATCGGGGGAACAATGAGCAGTTCTTC; CDR3 protein: CASSLDRGNNEQFF
D gene: TRBD1; J gene: TRBJ2-6; V gene: TRBV20-1; clone size: few; CDR3 DNA: TGCAGTGCTAGACGAGGTCGACAGGGGGCCCCTGGGGCCAACGTCCTGACTTTC; CDR3 protein: CSARRGRQGAPGANVLTF
D gene: -; J gene: TRBJ2-5; V gene: TRBV4-1; clone size: many; CDR3 DNA: TGCGCCAGCAGCCAAGTGTACACCGGGGAGACCCAGTACTTC; CDR3 protein: CASSQVYTGETQYF